This T cell receptor beta chain was sequenced for a study of blood T cell repertoires in COVID-19. Study at large: From the United States, Italy and Spain came samples of acute and convalescent COVID-19.

During active infection, Seattle patients enrolled and were then monitored through disease. The CDR3 totals 15 residues. From germline, CDR1 is LNHNV and CDR2 YYDKDF (reference sequence). Trimming took off 3 bases at V and 0 bases at J, with 12 bases between the two ends. In the original processing: The assay estimated nucleated cells by amplifying reference gene primers. The assay was immunoSEQ multiplex PCR, and TCRdb's table has in-frame clones only and misses some. That table furnishes V, J and clone size, whereas the DNA furnished D and trimming. The sample holds almost 400,000 clones, around 87% seen once.

This TCR came from a woman aged 60-70 years with COVID-19, enrolled during active disease. The V gene is TRBV15, the J gene TRBJ2-7; TRBD1 is a possible D gene (6 bases). The specimen was peripheral blood. CDR3 in DNA: TGTGCCACCAGCAGGTTTCAGGGGAGCTCCTACGAGCAGTACTTC. Protein product: CATSRFQGSSYEQYF.